A single sample is the source of the 9 T cell receptor beta chains below, sequenced in a study of metastatic and nonmetastatic thyroid tumors (dated by TCRdb to about 2020). None of the patients had been given any treatment before thyroid surgery. The receptor library was made with PCR. Instrument on record: Illumina HiSeq 4000. TCRdb handled the public reads itself, with Q25 trimming in fastp and clone calling in MiXCR, and kept productive beta chains. This sample has more than 25,000 clones in its table, and about 20% of those were observed once. The ten largest clonotypes hold around 30% of the sample. Material: blood. Receptors were obtained from a male donor with papillary thyroid cancer or a benign thyroid nodule (not recorded which). Some clones in this sample may be carry-over from other donors' samples.

This clone was detected ten times or more. Here the CDR3 reads CASRTRQDSYEQYF. The CDR3, as DNA: TGTGCCAGCCGCACCCGACAGGACTCCTACGAGCAGTACTTC. This sequence joins TRBV28 and TRBJ2-7, with D perhaps matching TRBD1 (6 bases). The germline CDR1 and CDR2 sequences are MDHEN and SYDVKM. Trimming removed 8 bases at V and 0 bases at J, with 14 bases between. The length of the CDR3 is 14 residues.

Many counts were recorded for this clone. This chain connects TRBV12-3 or TRBV12-4 to TRBJ2-1, with TRBD1 identical over 9 bases. CDR3 length: 17 residues. The trim removed 5 bases at V and 0 bases at J, leaving 8 bases unmatched. The CDR3 DNA sequence: TGTGCCAGCAGTGCAAGGACAGGGGTGAGCTCCTACAATGAGCAGTTCTTC. Translation: CASSARTGVSSYNEQFF.

This clone was detected ten times or more. Its ends do not fully match the called genes, so a read error is possible. The rearrangement joins TRBV7-7 to TRBJ2-1; D remains ambiguous. Germline V gene sequence: CDR1 SSHAT, CDR2 FNYEAQ (reference sequence). The CDR3 is 14 residues long. The chain's CDR3 is CASSPSRRNVEQFF. CDR3 in DNA: TGTGCTAGCAGCCCCAGCAGAAGAAATGTTGAGCAGTTCTTC.

This clone was seen ten or more times. This sequence joins TRBV6-1 and TRBJ2-1; possible D gene TRBD2, 7 bases. V was shortened by 8 bases and J by 12 bases, with 29 bases between the two germline ends. CDR1 MNHNS and CDR2 SASEGT come from the germline V gene. This CDR3 is built from 16 residues. CDR3 amino acids: CASGEGVSSQRVAQFF. DNA for the CDR3: TGTGCCAGCGGGGAGGGGGTTTCGTCTCAGAGGGTGGCGCAGTTCTTC.

At least ten counts were recorded for this clone. The rearrangement uses TRBV7-9 and TRBJ2-2; possibly TRBD1 for D (6 bases). This CDR3 comprises 15 residues. Trimming shortened V by 3 bases and J by 1 base, and 9 bases separated the two germline ends. CDR1 and CDR2 from the germline V gene are SEHNR and FQNEAQ (reference sequence). CDR3 region: CASSFKGQNTGELFF. For the CDR3, the DNA is TGTGCCAGCAGCTTCAAGGGACAGAACACCGGGGAGCTGTTTTTT.

Comments on this clone: Possible read error: a much larger clone is one base away. This chain uses TRBV2 with TRBJ1-3; a weak D match, TRBD1 (5 bases). The germline CDR1 and CDR2 sequences are SNHLY and FYNNEI. The length of the CDR3 is 16 residues. The CDR3, as DNA: TGTGCCAGCAGCTATCAGGGCCCCTTCTCTGGAAACGCCATATATTTT. The encoded protein is CASSYQGPFSGNAIYF. Based on the CDR3 plus reference TRBV2 and TRBJ1-3, the full variable domain is EPEVTQTPSHQVTQMGQEVILRCVPISNHLYFYWYRQILGQKVEFLVSFYNNEISEKSEIFDDQFSVERPDGSNFTLKIRSTKLEDSAMYFCASSYQGPFSGNAIYFGEGSWLTVV.

The sample holds many counts of this clone. CDR3 sequence (DNA): TGCGCCAGCAGAGCCGACTCCTACGAGCAGTACTTC. Its translation is CASRADSYEQYF. The chain joins TRBV10-2 to TRBJ2-7; unclear D gene. Trimming left V 6 bases short and J 0 bases short, with 6 bases between. The CDR3 covers 12 residues. Germline assignment: CDR1 WSHSY and CDR2 SAAADI.

The table lists this clone with many counts. This chain links TRBV3-1 with TRBJ2-7, with 7 bases matching TRBD2. This CDR3 is built from 20 residues. The germline V gene encodes CDR1 LGHDT and CDR2 YNNKEL (reference sequence). The ends lost 4 bases at V and 4 bases at J; junction bases unmatched: 25. The CDR3 spells CASSPPQSRDYFKPPYEQYF. CDR3 DNA sequence: TGTGCCAGCAGCCCACCCCAATCCCGGGACTATTTCAAGCCACCTTACGAGCAGTACTTC.

The sample holds many counts of this clone. The chain carries TRBV7-8 and TRBJ1-5; the match to TRBD1 covers 9 bases. The CDR3 is made up of 18 amino acids. J gave up 3 bases and V 4 bases, and 13 bases lay outside the gene matches. CDR1 is SGHVS and CDR2 is FQNEAQ in the germline V gene. Here the CDR3 DNA reads TGTGCCAGCAGCTCCCCGCTAGGACAGGGGAGCTTCAATCAGCCCCAGCATTTT. It specifies CASSSPLGQGSFNQPQHF.